This T cell receptor (beta chain) was profiled in a study of human T cells and chemical hapten exposure. The overall study: Patch tests put 0.01% DPC on the upper back, read at 6 days.

Per the germline V gene, CDR1 is DFQATT and CDR2 is SNEGSKA (reference sequence). Trimming took 6 bases from V and 8 from J; bases not matched to a gene: 12. The CDR3 is 15 amino acids. TCRdb independently ran MiXCR on the RACE reads; one entry per CDR3 protein. The repertoire holds about 84,000 distinct CDR3 sequences, about 10% seen once, with around 3.8% in the top ten. Regarding time point: patch test 3, about 24 weeks after DPC sensitization. Treatment here: therapeutic diphenylcyclopropenone sensitization with weekly scalp DPC. On this clonotype: A read error is possible here, since a much larger clone lies one base away.

The input for sequencing was whole blood, taken in connection with sensitization to the hapten diphenylcyclopropenone (DPC). The chain is built from TRBV20-1 and TRBJ2-1; 11 nucleotides agree with TRBD2. The source is a woman aged 50 to 60 with alopecia areata. Some clones in this sample may be carry-over from other donors' samples. CDR3 sequence: CSADPTSGSGDEQFF. CDR3 nucleotide sequence: TGCAGTGCCGACCCAACTAGCGGGAGTGGAGATGAGCAGTTCTTC.